Listed here are 8 T cell receptor beta chains from one sample, sequenced in a study of CD4 T cells in relation to SARS-CoV-2 and coronaviruses. What these receptors recognize is not known. Repertoires were generated with immunoSEQ multiplex PCR, while TCRdb's copy carries only in-frame clones and drops some. This sample carries 38,000 or so clones, about 86% of them seen once, and the ten largest clones take more than 6%. Sequencing was performed on naive CD4+ T cells from PBMCs, cultured in vitro. Subset reported: naive CD4+ T cells isolated by negative enrichment. All receptors derive from an adult with COVID-19.

The gene calls are TRBV4-1 and TRBJ1-1; tentative D call: TRBD1 (6 bases). The CDR3 runs 13 residues. CDR1 MGHRA and CDR2 YSYEKL come from the germline V gene. V gave up 4 bases and J gave up 6 bases, with 12 bases separating them. The CDR3 DNA reads as TGCGCCAGCAGCCCGCGACAGGAGGCTGAAGCTTTCTTT. It specifies CASSPRQEAEAFF.

The chain is built from TRBV5-4 and TRBJ1-1, with 7 bases lining up with TRBD1. This CDR3 contains 15 residues. Germline V gene lookup returns CDR1 SGHNT and CDR2 YYREEE (reference sequence). After removal of 3 bases from V and 0 bases from J, the junction contained 5 bases not matched to a gene. Here the CDR3 reads CASSSGTEMNTEAFF. The CDR3 region has the DNA TGTGCCAGCAGCTCCGGGACAGAGATGAACACTGAAGCTTTCTTT.

The V gene is TRBV7-7, the J gene TRBJ2-3; D may correspond to TRBD1 or TRBD2 (7 bases each). The V gene's germline CDR1 is SSHAT and CDR2 FNYEAQ (reference sequence). This CDR3 contains 15 residues. Trimming removed 6 bases from V and 3 bases from J, with 16 bases in between. DNA for the CDR3: TGTGCCAGCAGTCCCCAGGGGGGGCGAACAGATACGCAGTATTTT. Translated, it gives CASSPQGGRTDTQYF.

V gene TRBV7-9 combines with J gene TRBJ2-1; 12 positions agree with TRBD2. Germline V gene lookup returns CDR1 SEHNR and CDR2 FQNEAQ (reference sequence). The CDR3 consists of 17 residues. V trimming: 1 base; J trimming: 5 bases; junction bases outside the gene matches: 6. The CDR3, as DNA: TGTGCCAGCAGCTTAGGTCTAGCGGGAGGGCCCCACAATGAGCAGTTCTTC. Translation gives CASSLGLAGGPHNEQFF.

This clone occurred a few times. The chain couples TRBV7-3 to TRBJ2-7; D is ambiguous. Trimming stripped 1 base from V and 3 bases from J, with 7 bases between. Germline V gene sequence: CDR1 SGHTA, CDR2 FQGTGA. The CDR3 covers 13 residues. The CDR3 sequence: CASSLKARYEQYF. The CDR3 nucleotides are TGTGCCAGCAGCTTAAAAGCCCGCTACGAGCAGTACTTC.

The chain couples TRBV7-9 to TRBJ2-2; tentatively, D is TRBD2 (5 bases). The length of the CDR3 is 15 residues. V was trimmed by 5 bases and J by 0 bases, leaving 10 bases between them. CDR1 is SEHNR and CDR2 is FQNEAQ in the germline V gene (reference sequence). CDR3 coding DNA: TGTGCCAGCAGCCGAGGGCTAGCGAACACCGGGGAGCTGTTTTTT. Its protein product is CASSRGLANTGELFF.

The rearrangement uses TRBV28 and TRBJ2-2, with 8 positions matching TRBD2. The CDR3 spans 16 residues. The J segment lost 6 bases and the V segment lost 8 bases, leaving 14 bases of the junction unmatched. The germline V gene has CDR1 MDHEN and CDR2 SYDVKM. CDR3 DNA: TGTGCCAGCCGTCCCGGGAGCGGGAGTTTCGCCGGGGAGCTGTTTTTT. Amino acid sequence: CASRPGSGSFAGELFF. The variable domain in full, completed from reference TRBV28 and TRBJ2-2, reads DVKVTQSSRYLVKRTGEKVFLECVQDMDHENMFWYRQDPGLGLRLIYFSYDVKMKEKGDIPEGYSVSREKKERFSLILESASTNQTSMYLCASRPGSGSFAGELFFGEGSRLTVL.

CDR3 sequence (DNA): TGTGCCAGCTCGCCGGGACAGGCTTACAATGAGCAGTTCTTC. This codes for CASSPGQAYNEQFF. The chain is built from TRBV18 and TRBJ2-1, with 8 bases identical to TRBD1. The J segment lost 4 bases and the V segment lost 6 bases, leaving 5 bases of the junction unmatched. This CDR3 region has 14 residues. Germline V lookup: CDR1 KGHSH, CDR2 LQKENI.